This is a list of T cell receptor beta chains from one sample in a study of blood T cell repertoires in COVID-19. The data were produced by immunoSEQ multiplex PCR, yet TCRdb's version contains in-frame clones alone and is incomplete. This sample has about 350,000 clones, with 86% found just once. Sequenced sample: peripheral blood. The source of these receptors is a woman aged 55-69 years with COVID-19, enrolled during active disease. Both conserved end residues are part of each CDR3. The D gene is left open where the match is weak. Size tells how often a clone was seen (once, few, many) or the class of an expanded clone, and some rows leave it out.

d_call,j_call,v_call,clone_size,cdr3_aa,cdr3_nt
.,TRBJ1-1,TRBV5-1,.,CASSLVRGSTEAFF,TGCGCCAGCAGCTTGGTTAGAGGAAGCACTGAAGCTTTCTTT
TRBD1,TRBJ2-7,TRBV7-3,.,CASSPRDRSYEQYF,TGTGCCAGCAGCCCGCGGGACAGGTCCTACGAGCAGTACTTC
TRBD1,TRBJ1-1,TRBV2,.,CASSVRTGNTEAFF,TGTGCCAGCAGTGTTCGGACAGGGAACACTGAAGCTTTCTTT
TRBD1,TRBJ1-1,TRBV2,.,CASRGTGGTEAFF,TGTGCCAGCAGGGGGACAGGGGGGACTGAAGCTTTCTTT
TRBD1,TRBJ1-1,TRBV5-1,.,CASSLGTGSTEAFF,TGCGCCAGCAGCTTGGGGACAGGTAGCACTGAAGCTTTCTTT
.,TRBJ2-7,TRBV30,.,CAWGTRGAKYEQYF,TGTGCCTGGGGAACTCGCGGGGCCAAGTACGAGCAGTACTTC
.,TRBJ2-7,TRBV7-9,.,CASSRPLGELGEQYF,TGTGCCAGCAGCCGACCTTTGGGAGAGCTTGGCGAGCAGTACTTC
TRBD2,TRBJ2-3,TRBV6-2/TRBV6-3,few,CASSGGASTDTQYF,TGTGCCAGCAGCGGGGGGGCTAGCACAGATACGCAGTATTTT
TRBD1,TRBJ1-6,TRBV12-5,.,CASGLKQGDNSPLHF,TGTGCTAGTGGTTTAAAACAGGGGGATAATTCACCCCTCCACTTT
.,TRBJ1-1,TRBV15,.,CATSSGIRREGNTEAFF,TGTGCCACCAGCAGCGGGATTCGGAGGGAGGGGAACACTGAAGCTTTCTTT
.,TRBJ1-1,TRBV9,.,CASSVNQESTEAFF,TGTGCCAGCAGCGTCAATCAGGAATCCACTGAAGCTTTCTTT
TRBD1,TRBJ2-7,TRBV29-1,.,CSVFDRGSEQYF,TGCAGCGTTTTTGACAGGGGGAGCGAGCAGTACTTC
.,TRBJ2-1,TRBV6-6,.,CASSYSGSSYNEQFF,TGTGCCAGCAGTTACTCAGGGAGCTCCTACAATGAGCAGTTCTTC
.,TRBJ2-5,TRBV18,.,CASSPTAQETQYF,TGTGCCAGCTCACCAACAGCACAAGAGACCCAGTACTTC
.,TRBJ1-2,TRBV5-1,.,CASSLVARANYGYTF,TGCGCCAGCAGCTTGGTTGCCAGGGCGAACTATGGCTACACCTTC
TRBD2,TRBJ2-2,TRBV30,.,CAWMGRVTGELFF,TGTGCCTGGATGGGGAGGGTTACCGGGGAGCTGTTTTTT
.,TRBJ1-2,TRBV7-3,.,CASSLDSNYGYTF,TGTGCCAGCAGCTTAGACAGCAACTATGGCTACACCTTC
TRBD2,TRBJ2-3,TRBV11-3,.,CASSLDVGGGSTDTQYF,TGTGCCAGCAGCTTAGATGTAGGCGGGGGGAGCACAGATACGCAGTATTTT
TRBD1,TRBJ2-1,TRBV7-2,many,CASSFDRANEQFF,TGTGCCAGCAGCTTCGACAGGGCTAATGAGCAGTTCTTC
TRBD1,TRBJ2-7,TRBV5-6,once,CASSGYPGTGTYEQYF,TGTGCCAGCAGCGGTTATCCCGGGACAGGGACCTACGAGCAGTACTTC
.,TRBJ2-1,TRBV7-2,.,CASSPRVGTYNEQFF,TGTGCCAGCAGCCCTCGCGTGGGCACCTACAATGAGCAGTTCTTC
TRBD2,TRBJ2-5,TRBV6-5,.,CASRHSGGGQETQYF,TGTGCCAGCAGACACAGCGGGGGAGGCCAAGAGACCCAGTACTTC
.,TRBJ2-5,TRBV12-5,once,CASGLWGEETQYF,TGTGCTAGTGGTTTGTGGGGGGAAGAGACCCAGTACTTC
TRBD1,TRBJ1-6,TRBV4-3,.,CASSHGAGGLLDSPLHF,TGCGCCAGCAGCCATGGAGCAGGGGGCTTATTGGATTCACCCCTCCACTTT
TRBD1,TRBJ1-3,TRBV5-8,.,CASSSQGARGNTIYF,TGTGCCAGCAGCTCGCAGGGGGCGAGAGGAAACACCATATATTTT
.,TRBJ2-3,TRBV10-3,once,CAISESLLRDASTDTQYF,TGTGCCATCAGTGAGTCCCTCCTGCGGGATGCTAGCACAGATACGCAGTATTTT
TRBD2,TRBJ2-5,TRBV6-2/TRBV6-3,.,CASSLRLAGQETQYF,TGTGCCAGCAGCCTCCGACTAGCGGGGCAAGAGACCCAGTACTTC
.,TRBJ2-2,TRBV5-6,.,CASSLAGGAGNTGELFF,TGTGCCAGCAGCTTGGCCGGAGGGGCGGGTAACACCGGGGAGCTGTTTTTT
TRBD2,TRBJ2-7,TRBV5-1,.,CASSPTSGGFNSYEQYF,TGCGCCAGCAGCCCTACTAGCGGGGGGTTTAACTCCTACGAGCAGTACTTC
.,TRBJ2-2,TRBV2,.,CASSVQGTGELFF,TGTGCCAGCAGTGTACAGGGTACCGGGGAGCTGTTTTTT
TRBD1,TRBJ1-1,TRBV6-5,.,CASSLDRVTEAFF,TGTGCCAGCAGTCTGGACAGGGTTACTGAAGCTTTCTTT
.,TRBJ1-5,TRBV30,.,CAWSRSQGQGQPQHF,TGTGCCTGGAGTCGAAGTCAGGGGCAGGGTCAGCCCCAGCATTTT
.,TRBJ1-2,TRBV11-2,.,CASSSDAGNYGYTF,TGTGCCAGCAGCTCCGACGCAGGGAACTATGGCTACACCTTC
.,TRBJ1-2,TRBV5-6,.,CASSSREGEGYTF,TGTGCCAGCAGCTCTCGGGAGGGGGAAGGCTACACCTTC
TRBD2,TRBJ2-1,TRBV9,.,CASSVTGGRGVEVDEQFF,TGTGCCAGCAGCGTAACGGGGGGGCGCGGGGTCGAAGTCGATGAGCAGTTCTTC